This entry lists 22 T cell receptor beta chains sequenced from one sample in a study of PD-L1 blockade in urothelial cancer. The data were produced by immunoSEQ multiplex PCR, yet TCRdb's version contains in-frame clones alone and is incomplete. The sample lists approximately 91,000 clones; over 65% were seen once. The time point denotes: peripheral blood 6 weeks after treatment start. Sequencing was performed on PBMCs, taken around atezolizumab (anti-PD-L1) treatment. These receptors were collected from a man in his 70s with urothelial cancer.

This chain connects TRBV25-1 to TRBJ2-3; TRBD2 matches at 8 bases. The CDR3 sequence is 14 residues long. Germline V gives CDR1 MGHDK, CDR2 SYGVNS. The V segment lost 3 bases and the J segment 4 bases; nucleotides outside the gene matches: 3. In nucleotides, the CDR3 is TGTGCCAGCAGTGATGCCGGGAGGGCAGATACGCAGTATTTT. Translation gives CASSDAGRADTQYF.

The chain links TRBV19 to TRBJ1-2; no firm D call. CDR3 length equals 14 residues. The germline gives CDR1 LNHDA, CDR2 SQIVND (reference sequence). The V gene lost 1 base and the J gene lost 8 bases, with 14 bases spanning the gap. For the CDR3, the DNA is TGTGCCAGTAGTATAGGGCCGGGGTTTGGGGGCTACACCTTC. Amino acids: CASSIGPGFGGYTF.

The chain carries TRBV25-1 and TRBJ2-5; 9 positions agree with TRBD1. The V segment lost 2 bases and the J segment 5 bases; nucleotides outside the gene matches: 12. Germline lookup yields CDR1 MGHDK and CDR2 SYGVNS. The length of the CDR3 is 17 residues. CDR3 region: CASSEQRYRGPLETQYF. The CDR3 DNA reads TGTGCCAGCAGTGAACAGAGGTACAGGGGGCCGTTGGAGACCCAGTACTTC.

The chain carries TRBV25-1 and TRBJ2-7; 7 bases fit TRBD1. CDR1 is MGHDK and CDR2 is SYGVNS in the germline V gene. V trimming: 6 bases; J trimming: 9 bases; junction bases outside the gene matches: 8. The CDR3 totals 12 residues. The CDR3: CASRPTGERQYF. In DNA, the CDR3 is TGTGCCAGCAGGCCCACAGGGGAGCGGCAGTACTTC.

This clone was observed a few times. The chain links TRBV7-7 to TRBJ2-1, with 7 positions matching TRBD1. Per germline, CDR1 SSHAT and CDR2 FNYEAQ (reference sequence). This CDR3 has 16 amino acids. V shed 5 bases, J shed 2 bases, and the junction held 9 bases outside the gene matches. The CDR3 sequence: CASSPTGSRAYNEQFF. CDR3 bases: TGTGCCAGCAGCCCGACAGGGTCCCGTGCCTACAATGAGCAGTTCTTC.

The chain uses TRBV5-1 and TRBJ2-5; D not certain. This CDR3 is 14 amino acids long. CDR1 is SGHRS and CDR2 is YFSETQ in the germline V gene. V was pared by 3 bases and J by 0 bases, with 9 bases between. For the CDR3, the DNA is TGCGCCAGCAGCTCCCCCCCAGACCAAGAGACCCAGTACTTC. This codes for CASSSPPDQETQYF.

The CDR3 here is CASSFYGGGDGYTF. The CDR3 DNA is TGCGCCAGCAGCTTCTATGGGGGGGGTGACGGCTACACCTTC. This chain links TRBV5-1 with TRBJ1-2, with TRBD1 as a possible D gene (5 bases). The CDR3 is 14 residues long. In germline, CDR1 is SGHRS, CDR2 YFSETQ. Deletions cut 2 bases from V and 8 bases from J, with 16 bases between.

V usage is TRBV30 and J usage is TRBJ2-7, with TRBD2 matching over 7 bases. The CDR3 contains 16 residues. V shed 5 bases, J shed 2 bases, and the junction held 15 bases outside the gene matches. CDR1 and CDR2 (germline): GTSNPN, SVGIG (reference sequence). The CDR3: CAWGTRGGRSPYEQYF. In nucleotides, the CDR3 is TGTGCCTGGGGGACCCGGGGCGGGAGATCTCCCTACGAGCAGTACTTC.

The chain recombines TRBV5-1 with TRBJ1-1; TRBD1 agrees at 8 bases. This CDR3 is built from 13 residues. CDR1 is SGHRS and CDR2 is YFSETQ in the germline V gene. With V trimmed by 4 bases and J by 3 bases, 2 bases remained unmatched. Here the CDR3 DNA reads TGCGCCAGCAGCCAACAGGGGGACACTGAAGCTTTCTTT. It translates to CASSQQGDTEAFF.

The rearrangement links TRBV11-1 to TRBJ2-7, with D possibly matching TRBD1 (8 bases). V was pared by 5 bases and J by 2 bases, with 16 bases between. CDR3 size: 15 residues. Germline values: CDR1 SGHAT, CDR2 FQDESV (reference sequence). CDR3 sequence: CASSQGAGATYEQYF. In DNA, the CDR3 is TGTGCCAGCAGCCAGGGGGCGGGGGCGACCTACGAGCAGTACTTC.

The chain carries TRBV19 and TRBJ2-7; 8 bases fit TRBD1. The CDR3 length is 15 residues. Germline assignment: CDR1 LNHDA and CDR2 SQIVND (reference sequence). V trimming: 5 bases; J trimming: 2 bases; junction bases outside the gene matches: 8. The CDR3: CASSYSGQGTYEQYF. CDR3 in DNA: TGTGCCAGTAGTTATAGCGGACAGGGCACCTACGAGCAGTACTTC.

This sequence joins TRBV11-2 and TRBJ2-3, with 7 bases matching TRBD2. This CDR3 comprises 15 residues. The germline V gene has CDR1 SGHAT and CDR2 FQNNGV. After removal of 1 base from V and 4 bases from J, the junction contained 5 bases not matched to a gene. CDR3 in amino acids: CASSLGGGRADTQYF. CDR3 nucleotides: TGTGCCAGCAGCTTAGGCGGGGGTAGGGCAGATACGCAGTATTTT.

The chain carries TRBV7-9 and TRBJ2-7; TRBD2 is a possible D gene (5 bases). This CDR3 comprises 13 residues. The germline V and J ends were trimmed by 2 bases and 2 bases, with 7 bases remaining between them. Germline V gene lookup returns CDR1 SEHNR and CDR2 FQNEAQ (reference sequence). The CDR3 protein is CASSLSGTYEQYF. The CDR3 DNA reads TGTGCCAGCAGCTTATCCGGGACCTACGAGCAGTACTTC.

The chain employs TRBV7-3 and TRBJ2-1; 7 bases map to TRBD2. Per germline, CDR1 SGHTA and CDR2 FQGTGA. The CDR3 totals 13 residues. After removal of 5 bases from V and 7 bases from J, the junction contained 5 bases not matched to a gene. CDR3 loop: CASSPGGRNEQFF. CDR3 bases: TGTGCCAGCAGCCCGGGAGGTAGGAATGAGCAGTTCTTC. The whole variable domain, filled in from reference TRBV7-3 and TRBJ2-1, reads GAGVSQTPSNKVTEKGKYVELRCDPISGHTALYWYRQSLGQGPEFLIYFQGTGAADDSGLPNDRFFAVRPEGSVSTLKIQRTERGDSAVYLCASSPGGRNEQFFGPGTRLTVL.

The V and J genes are TRBV19 and TRBJ2-3; TRBD2 is a possible D gene (6 bases). Trimming took 4 bases from V and 2 from J, leaving 13 bases between them. Germline CDR1 LNHDA, CDR2 SQIVND (reference sequence). The CDR3 spans 15 residues. DNA of the CDR3: TGTGCCAGTAGTACCCCATTAGCGGACACAGATACGCAGTATTTT. It is translated as CASSTPLADTDTQYF.

The V and J genes are TRBV7-9 and TRBJ1-1; D ambiguous. The ends were cut back, 5 bases at V and 3 bases at J, with 10 bases in the middle. The germline V gene encodes CDR1 SEHNR and CDR2 FQNEAQ (reference sequence). The CDR3 loop spans 13 amino acids. The chain's CDR3 is CASSPELDTEAFF. The CDR3 DNA is TGTGCCAGCAGCCCCGAGTTAGACACTGAAGCTTTCTTT.

This chain connects TRBV10-2 to TRBJ1-2; 9 bases are shared with TRBD1. Unmatched junction bases numbered 10, after V lost 3 bases and J lost 8 bases. The CDR3 has 15 residues. Germline CDR1 reads WSHSY; CDR2 reads SAAADI. CDR3 sequence (DNA): TGCGCCAGCAGTGAAACTCGGACAGGGGCGCAAGGCTACACCTTC. This gives the protein CASSETRTGAQGYTF.

The rearrangement uses TRBV21-1 and TRBJ2-5; the table's D call of TRBD2 was not tested on the DNA. TRBV21-1 is noted as a pseudogene. The CDR3 consists of 16 residues. The CDR3: CASSKGSASGQETQYF. CDR3 coding DNA: TGTGCCAGCAGCAAAGGGAGCGCTAGCGGCCAAGAGACCCAGTACTTC.

This clone was found once. V and J are TRBV11-2 and TRBJ2-7; D is possibly TRBD1 (5 bases). Germline CDR1 and CDR2: SGHAT and FQNNGV. V was pared by 3 bases and J by 6 bases, with 15 bases between. This CDR3 has 14 amino acids. CDR3 sequence (DNA): TGTGCCAGCAGCTTGGGCAGGGCGAGGTCCGAGCAGTACTTC. Its translation is CASSLGRARSEQYF.

This chain joins TRBV11-1 and TRBJ2-1, with 11 bases that match TRBD2. The CDR3 extends over 17 amino acids. V was pared by 1 base and J by 0 bases, with 2 bases of the junction left unmatched. CDR1 is SGHAT and CDR2 is FQDESV in the germline V gene (reference sequence). The CDR3 nucleotides are TGTGCCAGCAGCTTAGATAGCGGGGGGGCCTCCTACAATGAGCAGTTCTTC. Translated: CASSLDSGGASYNEQFF.

The chain joins TRBV11-2 to TRBJ1-1, with 7 positions matching TRBD1. Germline V gene data show CDR1 as SGHAT and CDR2 as FQNNGV. The CDR3 covers 13 residues. With 5 bases clipped from V and 10 bases from J, the junction kept 10 bases outside the gene matches. The CDR3 DNA reads TGTGCCAGCAGCAAAACCTTACAGGGGATAGCTTTCTTT. Translation: CASSKTLQGIAFF.

The rearrangement joins TRBV5-1 to TRBJ2-7, with D perhaps TRBD1 (6 bases). This CDR3 contains 14 residues. Trimming cost V 6 bases and J 3 bases, with 16 bases left between them. Germline CDR1 reads SGHRS; CDR2 reads YFSETQ. The CDR3 sequence is CASTLTTGRYEQYF. The CDR3 DNA follows: TGCGCCAGCACCCTGACTACAGGGCGCTACGAGCAGTACTTC.